The 8 T cell receptor beta chains listed next were all sequenced from one sample in a study of memory CD4+ T cells and cytomegalovirus serostatus (dated by TCRdb to between 2017 and 2020). Single viable CD3+CD4+CD8-CD45RO+ cells were sorted as memory CD4+ T cells on a FACSAria II. Libraries were prepared through the immunoSEQ multiplex PCR assay. TCRdb re-hosts the immuneACCESS table, in-frame sequences only. Its copies lack some clones; in the studies checked, an unresolved V gene accounts for under half of them, and the cause for the rest is not known. Here the sample has tens of thousands of clones; about 70% occur a single time. Roughly 2.7% of the sample is held by the ten biggest clonotypes. The sequenced material came from memory CD4+ T cells from blood. These receptors all come from an adult in good health and CMV-seropositive.

This clone came up once. The V and J genes are TRBV7-2 and TRBJ2-7; D is undetermined. The V end lost 5 bases, the J end lost 0 bases, and 8 bases lay between the germline ends. This CDR3 region has 13 residues. The germline gives CDR1 SGHTA, CDR2 FQGNSA. The CDR3 DNA reads TGTGCCAGCAGCCGATGGAGCTCCTACGAGCAGTACTTC. Residues: CASSRWSSYEQYF.

In its sample, this clone was seen a few times. In DNA, the CDR3 is TGTGCCAGTAGTTCGGAAGGAGGGGTGAACACTGAAGCTTTCTTT. It is translated as CASSSEGGVNTEAFF. The gene calls are TRBV19 and TRBJ1-1; tentative D call: TRBD1 (5 bases). Per germline, CDR1 LNHDA and CDR2 SQIVND (reference sequence). This CDR3 spans 15 amino acids. V was cut by 5 bases and J by 0 bases, with 13 bases left in between.

The chain links TRBV30 to TRBJ2-5; 7 bases fit TRBD2. This CDR3 region has 14 residues. The germline CDR1 and CDR2 sequences are GTSNPN and SVGIG (reference sequence). V was clipped by 5 bases and J by 5 bases; unmatched bases: 11. DNA of the CDR3: TGTGCCTGGGGTTCAGGGCTAGCGGACGAGACCCAGTACTTC. This encodes CAWGSGLADETQYF.

Worth noting for this clone: Other DNA sequences in this sample translate to the same CDR3. The chain is built from TRBV6-1 and TRBJ2-7; D remains ambiguous. The V gene lost 4 bases and the J gene lost 6 bases, with 10 bases spanning the gap. CDR1 and CDR2 from the germline V gene are MNHNS and SASEGT. The CDR3 runs to 12 residues. CDR3: CASSGEVGEQYV. Here the CDR3 DNA reads TGTGCCAGCAGTGGAGAAGTCGGCGAGCAGTACGTC.

This rearrangement joins TRBV27 to TRBJ2-2; 14 bases line up with TRBD2. The CDR3 runs to 15 residues. Per the germline V gene, CDR1 is MNHEY and CDR2 is SMNVEV (reference sequence). The V segment lost 3 bases and the J segment 6 bases; nucleotides outside the gene matches: 0. The CDR3 sequence is CASSLTSGRAGELFF. The CDR3 nucleotides are TGTGCCAGCAGTTTGACTAGCGGGAGGGCCGGGGAGCTGTTTTTT.

V usage is TRBV30 and J usage is TRBJ1-4; possible D gene TRBD1, 6 bases. Germline CDR1 GTSNPN, CDR2 SVGIG (reference sequence). V lost 3 bases, J lost 4 bases, and 12 bases lay in between. The CDR3 runs 14 residues. The CDR3 coding sequence is TGTGCCTGGAGCGCATGGGACAATAATGAAAAACTGTTTTTT. Its protein product is CAWSAWDNNEKLFF.

This clone was counted a few times. The V and J genes are TRBV6-1 and TRBJ1-1; D is undetermined. Per germline, CDR1 MNHNS and CDR2 SASEGT. This CDR3 contains 14 residues. The V gene lost 6 bases and the J gene lost 4 bases, with 15 bases spanning the gap. Written as DNA, the CDR3 is TGTGCCAGCAGGTCATCCAACCGGGGCACTGAAGCTTTCTTT. Its protein is CASRSSNRGTEAFF.

The J gene is TRBJ1-5, the V gene TRBV6-1; D not resolved. Germline CDR1 reads MNHNS; CDR2 reads SASEGT. Trimming left V 8 bases short and J 7 bases short, with 15 bases between. The CDR3 length is 13 residues. The DNA for the CDR3 is TGTGCCAGCGAGACCCCCGCACGACAGCCCCAGCATTTT. Amino acid sequence: CASETPARQPQHF.